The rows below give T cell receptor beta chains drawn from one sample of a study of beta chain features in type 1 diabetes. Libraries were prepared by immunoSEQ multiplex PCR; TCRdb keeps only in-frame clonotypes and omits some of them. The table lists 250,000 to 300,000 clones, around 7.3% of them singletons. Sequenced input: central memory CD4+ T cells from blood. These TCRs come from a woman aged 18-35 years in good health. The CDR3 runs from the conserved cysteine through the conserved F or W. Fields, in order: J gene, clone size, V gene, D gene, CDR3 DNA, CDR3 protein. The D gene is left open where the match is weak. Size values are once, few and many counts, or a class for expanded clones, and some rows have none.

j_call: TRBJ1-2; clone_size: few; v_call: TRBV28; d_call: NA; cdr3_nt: TGTGCCACCCGGGAAGGGAACTATGGCTACACCTTC; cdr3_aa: CATREGNYGYTF
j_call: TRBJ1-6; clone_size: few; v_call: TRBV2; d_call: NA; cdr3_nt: TGTGCCAGCAGTGCTGAACTTAATTCACCCCTCCACTTT; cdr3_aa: CASSAELNSPLHF
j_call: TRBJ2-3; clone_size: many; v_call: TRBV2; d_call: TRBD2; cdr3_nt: TGTGCCAGCAGACTAGCGGCCGATACGCAGTATTTT; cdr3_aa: CASRLAADTQYF
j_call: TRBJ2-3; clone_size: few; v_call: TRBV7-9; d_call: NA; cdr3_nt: TGTGCCAGCAGCTTAATGCCCAGCAGTGATACGCAGTATTTT; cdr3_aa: CASSLMPSSDTQYF
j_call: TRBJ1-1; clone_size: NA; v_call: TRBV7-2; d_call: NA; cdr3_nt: TGTGCCAGCAGCTTGATGTCACTGAACACTGAAGCTTTCTTT; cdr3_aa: CASSLMSLNTEAFF
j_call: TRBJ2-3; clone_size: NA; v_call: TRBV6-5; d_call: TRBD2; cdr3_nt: TGTGCCAGCAGTTACTCACTGGCGGGAGGGACAGATACGCAGTATTTT; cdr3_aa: CASSYSLAGGTDTQYF
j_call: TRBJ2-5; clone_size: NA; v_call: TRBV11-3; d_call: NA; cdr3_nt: TGTGCCAGCAGCTTACGCCCAGACCAAGAGACCCAGTACTTC; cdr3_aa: CASSLRPDQETQYF
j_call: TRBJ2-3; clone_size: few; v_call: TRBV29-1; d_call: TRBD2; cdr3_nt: TGCAGCGTTGAAGGAGTAGCGGGAGAGGGGACAGATACGCAGTATTTT; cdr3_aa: CSVEGVAGEGTDTQYF
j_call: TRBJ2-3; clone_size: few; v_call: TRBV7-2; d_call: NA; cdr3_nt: TGTGCCAGCAGCTTCAATAAGGGGACCGATACGCAGTATTTT; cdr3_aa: CASSFNKGTDTQYF
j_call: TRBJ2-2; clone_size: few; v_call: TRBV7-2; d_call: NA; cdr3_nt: TGTGCCAGCAGCTTAAAGGCGGCAGGGAACACCGGGGAGCTGTTTTTT; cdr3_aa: CASSLKAAGNTGELFF
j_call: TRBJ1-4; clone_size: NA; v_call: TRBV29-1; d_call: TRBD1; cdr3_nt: TGCAGCGTTGAACCGTTAAGGGGGCGGGAAAAACTGTTTTTT; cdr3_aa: CSVEPLRGREKLFF
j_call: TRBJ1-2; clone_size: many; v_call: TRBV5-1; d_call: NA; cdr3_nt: TGCGCCAGCAGCTTCTCCAGGGACGGCTACACCTTC; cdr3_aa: CASSFSRDGYTF
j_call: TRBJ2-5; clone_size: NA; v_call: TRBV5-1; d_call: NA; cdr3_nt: TGCGCCAGCAGCGACGACGGAGCTTTGGCCCAGTACTTC; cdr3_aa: CASSDDGALAQYF
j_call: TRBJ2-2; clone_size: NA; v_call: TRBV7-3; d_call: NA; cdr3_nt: TGTGCCAGCAGCATCGGGCGAAATAACGGGGAGCTGTTTTTT; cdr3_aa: CASSIGRNNGELFF
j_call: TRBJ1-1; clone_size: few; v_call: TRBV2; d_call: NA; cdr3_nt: TGTGCCAGCAGTGAATTTCTGTCGGTCCCTGATGCTTTCTTT; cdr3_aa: CASSEFLSVPDAFF
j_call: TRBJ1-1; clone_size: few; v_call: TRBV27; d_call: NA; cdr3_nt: TGTGCCAGCAGTGCCAGATACGACAGTGCTGGGGACACTGAAGCTTTCTTT; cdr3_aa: CASSARYDSAGDTEAFF
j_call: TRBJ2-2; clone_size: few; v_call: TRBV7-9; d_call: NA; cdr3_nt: TGTGCCAGCAGCTACGAGGGCACCGGGGAGCTGTTTTTT; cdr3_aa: CASSYEGTGELFF
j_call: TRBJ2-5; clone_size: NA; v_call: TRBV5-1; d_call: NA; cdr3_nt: TGCGCCAGCAGCTTGGGGCAGCAACAAGAGACCCAGTACTTC; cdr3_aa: CASSLGQQQETQYF
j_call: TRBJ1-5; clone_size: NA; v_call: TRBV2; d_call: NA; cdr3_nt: TGTGCCAGCAGTGAACTGGGGCGGGGGCCCCAGCATTTT; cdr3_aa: CASSELGRGPQHF
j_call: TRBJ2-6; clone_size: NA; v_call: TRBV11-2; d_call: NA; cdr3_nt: TGTGCCAGCACCAGGCTCTCTGGGGCCAACGTCCTGACTTTC; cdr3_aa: CASTRLSGANVLTF
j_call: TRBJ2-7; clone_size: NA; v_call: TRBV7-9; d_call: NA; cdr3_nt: TGTGCCAGCAGCTTAGAGCCCCCCTGGTCCGAGCAGTACTTC; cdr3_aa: CASSLEPPWSEQYF
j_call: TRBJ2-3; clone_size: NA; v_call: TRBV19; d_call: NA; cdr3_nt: TGTGCCAGTAGGCGGGACATCAGAGATACGCAGTATTTT; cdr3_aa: CASRRDIRDTQYF
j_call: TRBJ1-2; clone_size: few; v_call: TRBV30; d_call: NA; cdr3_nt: TGTGCCTGGGGCAGACTAAACTATGGCTACACCTTC; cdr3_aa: CAWGRLNYGYTF
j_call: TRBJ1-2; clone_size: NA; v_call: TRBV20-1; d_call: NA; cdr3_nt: TGCAGTGCTAGTTGGAGGGTTGACTACACCTTC; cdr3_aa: CSASWRVDYTF
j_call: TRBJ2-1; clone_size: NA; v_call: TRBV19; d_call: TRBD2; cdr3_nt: TGTGCCAGTAGTCAGAGGGGGACTAGCGGGAACAATGAGCAGTTCTTC; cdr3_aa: CASSQRGTSGNNEQFF
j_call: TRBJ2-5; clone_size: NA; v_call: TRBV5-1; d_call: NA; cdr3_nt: TGCGCCAGCAGCTTCAGATCTGCAGGGGAGACCCAGTACTTC; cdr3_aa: CASSFRSAGETQYF
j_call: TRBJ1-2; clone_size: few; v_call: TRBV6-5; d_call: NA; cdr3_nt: TGTGCCAGCAGTTACTCGGGAGTGGACGGCTACACCTTC; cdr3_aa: CASSYSGVDGYTF
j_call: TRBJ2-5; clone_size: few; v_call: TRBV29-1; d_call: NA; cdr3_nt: TGCAGCGTTGATTGGAGGGGGCTGGAGACCCAGTACTTC; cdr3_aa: CSVDWRGLETQYF
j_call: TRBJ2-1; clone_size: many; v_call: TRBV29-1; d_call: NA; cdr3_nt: TGCAGCGTTTTGTATGAGCAGTTCTTC; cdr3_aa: CSVLYEQFF
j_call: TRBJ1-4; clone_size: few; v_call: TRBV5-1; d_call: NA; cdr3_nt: TGCGCCAGCAGCTTGGTCCCTGGGAGTAATGAAAAACTGTTTTTT; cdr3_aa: CASSLVPGSNEKLFF
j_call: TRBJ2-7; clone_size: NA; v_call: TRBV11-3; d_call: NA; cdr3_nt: TGTGCCAGCAGCTTAGAGATCGCTGGAGCAGCCTACGAGCAGTACTTC; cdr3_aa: CASSLEIAGAAYEQYF
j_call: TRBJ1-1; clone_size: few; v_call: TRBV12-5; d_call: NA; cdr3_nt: TGTGCTAGTGGTTTGGAAGCTATCGGCACTGAAGCTTTCTTT; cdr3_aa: CASGLEAIGTEAFF
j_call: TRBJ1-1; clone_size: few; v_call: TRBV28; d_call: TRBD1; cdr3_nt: TGTGCCAGCAGTGGACAGGGCCCCTTGAACACTGAAGCTTTCTTT; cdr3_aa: CASSGQGPLNTEAFF
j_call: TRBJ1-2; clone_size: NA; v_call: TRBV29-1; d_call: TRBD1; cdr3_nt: TGCAGCGCTATAACCGGGACAGGCGGCTACACCTTC; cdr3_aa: CSAITGTGGYTF
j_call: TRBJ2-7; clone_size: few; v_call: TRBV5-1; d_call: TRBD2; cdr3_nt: TGCGCCAGCAAAGCGGGAGGAGGGAGATACGAGCAGTACTTC; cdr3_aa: CASKAGGGRYEQYF
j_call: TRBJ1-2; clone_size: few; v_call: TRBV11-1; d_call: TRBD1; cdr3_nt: TGTGCCAGCAGTAAAGCCGGGACAGGTCTCAACTATGGCTACACCTTC; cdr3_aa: CASSKAGTGLNYGYTF
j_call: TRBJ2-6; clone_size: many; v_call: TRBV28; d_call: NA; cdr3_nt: TGTGCCAGCAGAGAAGGAAGTGGGGCCAACGTCCTGACTTTC; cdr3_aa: CASREGSGANVLTF
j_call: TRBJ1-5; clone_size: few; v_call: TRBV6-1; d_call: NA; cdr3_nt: TGTGCCAGCACGGGGGAGTGGAGTCAGCCCCAGCATTTT; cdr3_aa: CASTGEWSQPQHF
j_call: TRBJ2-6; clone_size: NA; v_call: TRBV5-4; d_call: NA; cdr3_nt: TGTGCCAGCAGCTTGGCCGCAGGGCCCGCTGGGGCCAACGTCCTGACTTTC; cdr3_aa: CASSLAAGPAGANVLTF
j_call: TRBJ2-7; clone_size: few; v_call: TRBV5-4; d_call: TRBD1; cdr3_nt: TGTGCCAGCAGCTTTGGGACAGGGGGGAGGTACGAGCAGTACTTC; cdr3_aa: CASSFGTGGRYEQYF
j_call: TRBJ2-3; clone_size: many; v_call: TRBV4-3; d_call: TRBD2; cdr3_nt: TGCGCCAGCAGCCAAACTAGCGGGAGGGAGGGTACGCAGTATTTT; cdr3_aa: CASSQTSGREGTQYF
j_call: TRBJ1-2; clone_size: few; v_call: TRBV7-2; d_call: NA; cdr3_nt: TGTGCCAGCAGCTTAGGGATGGGTGGTGGGGTGAGATACACCTTC; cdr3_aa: CASSLGMGGGVRYTF
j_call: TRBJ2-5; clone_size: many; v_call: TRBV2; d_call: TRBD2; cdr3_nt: TGTGCCAGCAGGAACCTAGCGGGGGCTCGCGGGACCCAGTACTTC; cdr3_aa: CASRNLAGARGTQYF
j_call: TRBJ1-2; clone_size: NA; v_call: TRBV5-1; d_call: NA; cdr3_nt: TGCGCCAGCAGCTCTAACACGCACTATGGCTACACCTTC; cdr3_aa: CASSSNTHYGYTF
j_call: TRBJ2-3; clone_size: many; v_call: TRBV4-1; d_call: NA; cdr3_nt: TGCGCCAGCACAATCTCGGGGGCTGGAGGAGATACGCAGTATTTT; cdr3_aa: CASTISGAGGDTQYF
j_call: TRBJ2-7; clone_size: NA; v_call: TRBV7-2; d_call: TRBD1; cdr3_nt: TGTGCCAGCAGCCACAGGGGATACGAGCAGTACTTC; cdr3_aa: CASSHRGYEQYF
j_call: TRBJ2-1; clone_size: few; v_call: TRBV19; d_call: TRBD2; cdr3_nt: TGTGCCAGTAGTAGAGGAACGGGGGGAGGGCCCCTGGGGAGTGAGCAGTTCTTC; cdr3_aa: CASSRGTGGGPLGSEQFF
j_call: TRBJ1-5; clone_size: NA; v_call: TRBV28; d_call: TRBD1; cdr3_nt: TGTGCCAGCAGCCTACCCGGGACAGGGTATCAGCCCCAGCATTTT; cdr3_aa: CASSLPGTGYQPQHF
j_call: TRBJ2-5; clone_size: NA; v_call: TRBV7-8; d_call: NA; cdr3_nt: TGTGCCAGCAGCTTAGCGGGAGACGGACGGCAAGAGACCCAGTACTTC; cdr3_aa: CASSLAGDGRQETQYF